This TCR beta chain was found in a study of early T cells in non-severe SARS-CoV-2 infection. Overall study context: The sequenced material was bulk RNA from unsorted whole blood, and its chains were unpaired.

Germline CDR1 and CDR2: SQVTM and ANQGSEA. This CDR3 is built from 19 residues. J lost 0 bases, V lost 6 bases, and 16 bases had no gene match. Study outcomes and limitations: VDJdb-based annotation leaned toward anti-spike CD8 responses and missed private and CD4 specificities.

TCRdb reanalysed the 5' RACE reads using MiXCR and keeps one entry per CDR3 protein. The sample lists some 54,000 distinct CDR3 sequences; 8% to 10% were seen once. Points on this clonotype: What it recognizes is unknown.

This clonotype was obtained from an adult who was a healthcare worker with PCR-confirmed SARS-CoV-2 infection or an uninfected control (not recorded which). What was sequenced was whole blood. V gene TRBV29-1 combines with J gene TRBJ2-2; TRBD2 agrees at 10 bases. The CDR3 DNA reads TGCAGCGTACCAAAAACTACTAGCGGGGTTTACTCGAACACCGGGGAGCTGTTTTTT. This encodes CSVPKTTSGVYSNTGELFF.